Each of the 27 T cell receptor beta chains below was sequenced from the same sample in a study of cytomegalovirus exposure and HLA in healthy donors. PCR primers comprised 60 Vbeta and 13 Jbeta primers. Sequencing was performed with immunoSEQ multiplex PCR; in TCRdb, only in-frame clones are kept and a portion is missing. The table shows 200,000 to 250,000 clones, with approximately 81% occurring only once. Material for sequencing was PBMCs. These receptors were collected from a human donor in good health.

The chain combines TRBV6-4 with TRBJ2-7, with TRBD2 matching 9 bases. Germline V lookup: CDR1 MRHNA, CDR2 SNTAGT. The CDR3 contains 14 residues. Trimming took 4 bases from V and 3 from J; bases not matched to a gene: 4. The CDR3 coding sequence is TGTGCCAGCAGTGGACTAGCGGACCGCTACGAGCAGTACTTC. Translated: CASSGLADRYEQYF.

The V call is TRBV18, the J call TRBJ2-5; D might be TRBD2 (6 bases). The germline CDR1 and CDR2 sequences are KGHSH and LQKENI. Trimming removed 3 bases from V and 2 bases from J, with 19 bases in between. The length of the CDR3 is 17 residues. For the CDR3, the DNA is TGTGCCAGCTCACCCAATCCCAGCGGGCCATATCAAGAGACCCAGTACTTC. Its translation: CASSPNPSGPYQETQYF.

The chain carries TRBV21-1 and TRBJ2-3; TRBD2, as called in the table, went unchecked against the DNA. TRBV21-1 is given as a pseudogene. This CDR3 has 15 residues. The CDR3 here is CASSKAQLVVDTQYF. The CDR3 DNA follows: TGTGCCAGCAGCAAAGCGCAACTAGTTGTCGATACGCAGTATTTT.

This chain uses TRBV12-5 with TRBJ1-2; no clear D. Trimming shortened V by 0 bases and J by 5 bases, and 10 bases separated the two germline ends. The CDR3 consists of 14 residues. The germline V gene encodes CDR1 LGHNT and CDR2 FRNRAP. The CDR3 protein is CASGLVRTEYGYTF. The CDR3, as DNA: TGTGCTAGTGGTTTGGTACGAACAGAGTATGGCTACACCTTC.

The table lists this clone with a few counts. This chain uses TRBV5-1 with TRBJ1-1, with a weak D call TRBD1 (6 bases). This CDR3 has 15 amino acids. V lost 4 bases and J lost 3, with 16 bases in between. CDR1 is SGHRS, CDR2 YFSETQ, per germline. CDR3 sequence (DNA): TGCGCCAGCAGCCCTCCGGGGGGGCGGGACACTGAAGCTTTCTTT. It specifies CASSPPGGRDTEAFF.

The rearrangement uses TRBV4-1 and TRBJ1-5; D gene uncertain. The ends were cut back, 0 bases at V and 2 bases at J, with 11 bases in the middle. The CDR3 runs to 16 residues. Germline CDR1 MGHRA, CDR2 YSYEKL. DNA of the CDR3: TGCGCCAGCAGCCAAGATGAGGGCGCGGGCAATCAGCCCCAGCATTTT. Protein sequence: CASSQDEGAGNQPQHF.

The CDR3 region is CASRHPGQGHEQYF. Here the CDR3 DNA reads TGTGCCAGCAGGCACCCGGGACAGGGCCACGAGCAGTACTTC. This chain links TRBV2 with TRBJ2-7, with TRBD1 matching 9 bases. V lost 6 bases to trimming and J lost 5 bases; unmatched junction nucleotides: 8. In germline, CDR1 is SNHLY, CDR2 FYNNEI. The CDR3 extends over 14 amino acids.

The CDR3 loop is CASSRTSASYNEQFF. The DNA of the CDR3 is TGTGCCAGCAGTCGAACTAGCGCCTCCTACAATGAGCAGTTCTTC. V and J are TRBV6-5 and TRBJ2-1; TRBD2 aligns across 7 bases. This CDR3 is built from 15 residues. Germline V gene lookup returns CDR1 MNHEY and CDR2 SVGAGI. The trim removed 5 bases at V and 0 bases at J, leaving 4 bases unmatched.

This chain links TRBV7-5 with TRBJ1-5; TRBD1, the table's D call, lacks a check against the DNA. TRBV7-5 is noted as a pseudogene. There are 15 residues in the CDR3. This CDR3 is CARSPGPTFNQPQHF. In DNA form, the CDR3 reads TGTGCCAGAAGCCCAGGGCCTACGTTTAATCAGCCCCAGCATTTT.

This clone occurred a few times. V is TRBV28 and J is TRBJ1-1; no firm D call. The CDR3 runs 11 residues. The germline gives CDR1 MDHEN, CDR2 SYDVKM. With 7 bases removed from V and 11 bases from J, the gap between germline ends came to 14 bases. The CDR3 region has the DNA TGTGCCAGCAAAAAACCCGGAGGGGCTTTCTTT. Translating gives CASKKPGGAFF.

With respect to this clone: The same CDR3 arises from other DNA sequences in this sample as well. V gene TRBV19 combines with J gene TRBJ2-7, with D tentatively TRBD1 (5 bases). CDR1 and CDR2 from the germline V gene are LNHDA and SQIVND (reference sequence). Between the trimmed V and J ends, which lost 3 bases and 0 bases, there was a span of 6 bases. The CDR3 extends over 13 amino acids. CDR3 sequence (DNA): TGTGCCAGTAGTATCAGGGTCTCCTACGAGCAGTACTTC. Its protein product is CASSIRVSYEQYF.

The CDR3 region is CASDGEVADTQYF. CDR3 DNA: TGTGCCAGCGACGGGGAAGTGGCAGATACGCAGTATTTT. The gene calls are TRBV2 and TRBJ2-3; D might be TRBD2 (5 bases). The CDR3 runs 13 residues. The germline V gene encodes CDR1 SNHLY and CDR2 FYNNEI. V was trimmed by 8 bases and J by 4 bases, leaving 13 bases between them. The entire variable domain, with the rest obtained from reference TRBV2 and TRBJ2-3, is as follows: EPEVTQTPSHQVTQMGQEVILRCVPISNHLYFYWYRQILGQKVEFLVSFYNNEISEKSEIFDDQFSVERPDGSNFTLKIRSTKLEDSAMYFCASDGEVADTQYFGPGTRLTVL.

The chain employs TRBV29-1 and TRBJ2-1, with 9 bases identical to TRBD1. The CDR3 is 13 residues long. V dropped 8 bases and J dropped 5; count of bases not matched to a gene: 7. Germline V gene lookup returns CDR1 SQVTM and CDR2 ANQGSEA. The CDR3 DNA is TGCAGCCAAAAGGGACAGGGTAACAATGAGCAGTTCTTC. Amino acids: CSQKGQGNNEQFF.

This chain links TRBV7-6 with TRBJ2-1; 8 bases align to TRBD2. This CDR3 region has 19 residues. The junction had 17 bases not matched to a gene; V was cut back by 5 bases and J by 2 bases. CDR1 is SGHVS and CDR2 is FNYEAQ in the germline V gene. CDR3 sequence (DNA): TGTGCCAGCAGCAACCTTGGGGGAGGACGTAGCGGGGCCTACAATGAGCAGTTCTTC. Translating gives CASSNLGGGRSGAYNEQFF.

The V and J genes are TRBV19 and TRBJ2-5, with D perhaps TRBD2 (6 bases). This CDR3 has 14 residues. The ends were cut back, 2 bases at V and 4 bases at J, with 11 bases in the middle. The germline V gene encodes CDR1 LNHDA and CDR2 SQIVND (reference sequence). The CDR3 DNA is TGTGCCAGTAGTATACGGGAGCAGCCAGAGACCCAGTACTTC. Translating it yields CASSIREQPETQYF.

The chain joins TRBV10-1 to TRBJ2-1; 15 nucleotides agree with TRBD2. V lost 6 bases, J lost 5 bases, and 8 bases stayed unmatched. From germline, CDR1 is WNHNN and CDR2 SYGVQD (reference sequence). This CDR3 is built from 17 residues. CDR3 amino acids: CASRPGLAGGSDNEQFF. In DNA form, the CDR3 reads TGCGCCAGCAGACCCGGACTAGCGGGAGGGTCAGACAATGAGCAGTTCTTC.

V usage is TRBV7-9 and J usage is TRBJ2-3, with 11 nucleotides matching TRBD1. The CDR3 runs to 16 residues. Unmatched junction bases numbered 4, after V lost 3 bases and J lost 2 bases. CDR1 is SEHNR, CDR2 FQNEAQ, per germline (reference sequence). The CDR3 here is CASSLDRGRVTDTQYF. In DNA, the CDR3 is TGTGCCAGCAGCTTGGACAGGGGGCGCGTCACAGATACGCAGTATTTT.

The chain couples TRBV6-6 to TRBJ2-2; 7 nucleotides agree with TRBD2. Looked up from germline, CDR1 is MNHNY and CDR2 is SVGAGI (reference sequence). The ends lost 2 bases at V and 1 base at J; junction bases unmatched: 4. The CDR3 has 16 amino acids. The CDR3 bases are TGTGCCAGCAGTTACCTGGCTAGCGGGAACACCGGGGAGCTGTTTTTT. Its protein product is CASSYLASGNTGELFF.

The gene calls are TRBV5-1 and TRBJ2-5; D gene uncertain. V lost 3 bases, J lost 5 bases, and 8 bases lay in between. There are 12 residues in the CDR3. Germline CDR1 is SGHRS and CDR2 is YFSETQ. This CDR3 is CASSSTEETQYF. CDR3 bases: TGCGCCAGCAGCTCGACTGAGGAGACCCAGTACTTC.

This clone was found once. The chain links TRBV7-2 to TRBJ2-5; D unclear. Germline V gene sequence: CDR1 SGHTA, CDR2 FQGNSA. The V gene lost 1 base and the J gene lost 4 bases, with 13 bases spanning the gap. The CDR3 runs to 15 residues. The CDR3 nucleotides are TGTGCCAGCAGCTTAGTGATCGGTAGTCCAGAGACCCAGTACTTC. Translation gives CASSLVIGSPETQYF.

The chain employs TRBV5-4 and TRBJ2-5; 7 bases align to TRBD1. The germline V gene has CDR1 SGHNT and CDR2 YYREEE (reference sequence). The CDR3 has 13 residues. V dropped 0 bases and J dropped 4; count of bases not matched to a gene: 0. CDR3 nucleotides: TGTGCCAGCAGCTTGGAGGGGGCAGAGACCCAGTACTTC. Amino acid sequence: CASSLEGAETQYF.

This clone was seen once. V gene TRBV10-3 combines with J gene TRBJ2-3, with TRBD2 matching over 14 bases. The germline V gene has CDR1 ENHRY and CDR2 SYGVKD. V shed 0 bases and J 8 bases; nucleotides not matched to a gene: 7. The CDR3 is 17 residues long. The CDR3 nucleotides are TGTGCCATCAGTGAGTCGATGGGACTAGCGGGAGTAGGTACGCAGTATTTT. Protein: CAISESMGLAGVGTQYF.

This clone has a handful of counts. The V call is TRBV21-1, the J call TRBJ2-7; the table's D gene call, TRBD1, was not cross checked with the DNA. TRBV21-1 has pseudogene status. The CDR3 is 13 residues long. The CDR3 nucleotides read TGTGCCAGCAGCAAACAGGGGTCCTACGAGCAGTACTTC. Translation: CASSKQGSYEQYF.

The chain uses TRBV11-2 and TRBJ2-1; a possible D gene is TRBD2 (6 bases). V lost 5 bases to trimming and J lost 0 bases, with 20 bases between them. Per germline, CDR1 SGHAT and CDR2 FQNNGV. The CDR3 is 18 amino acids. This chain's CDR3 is CASSLFGDLAVSYNEQFF. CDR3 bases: TGTGCCAGCAGCCTTTTCGGGGACTTAGCGGTCTCCTACAATGAGCAGTTCTTC.

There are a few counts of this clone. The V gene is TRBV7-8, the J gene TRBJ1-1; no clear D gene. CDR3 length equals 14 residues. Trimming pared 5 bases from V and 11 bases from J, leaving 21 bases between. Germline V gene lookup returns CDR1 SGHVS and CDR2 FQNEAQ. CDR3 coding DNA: TGTGCCAGCAGCCCTAATAGGAGGGCCCGACTTGCTTTCTTT. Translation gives CASSPNRRARLAFF.

The CDR3 DNA is TGTGCCTGGAGTGTAGGATGGGCGGGAGCCGGTAATGAGCAGTTCTTC. It yields the protein CAWSVGWAGAGNEQFF. The J gene is TRBJ2-1, the V gene TRBV30, with 7 bases that match TRBD2. The CDR3 loop spans 16 amino acids. V gave up 0 bases and J gave up 7 bases; unmatched junction bases: 12. Per germline, CDR1 GTSNPN and CDR2 SVGIG (reference sequence).

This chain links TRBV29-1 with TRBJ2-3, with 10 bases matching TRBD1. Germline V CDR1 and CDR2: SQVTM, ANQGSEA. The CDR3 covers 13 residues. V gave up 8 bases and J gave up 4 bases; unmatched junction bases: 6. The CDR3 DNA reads TGCAGCACGACAGGGGGCGGGGCAGATACGCAGTATTTT. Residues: CSTTGGGADTQYF.